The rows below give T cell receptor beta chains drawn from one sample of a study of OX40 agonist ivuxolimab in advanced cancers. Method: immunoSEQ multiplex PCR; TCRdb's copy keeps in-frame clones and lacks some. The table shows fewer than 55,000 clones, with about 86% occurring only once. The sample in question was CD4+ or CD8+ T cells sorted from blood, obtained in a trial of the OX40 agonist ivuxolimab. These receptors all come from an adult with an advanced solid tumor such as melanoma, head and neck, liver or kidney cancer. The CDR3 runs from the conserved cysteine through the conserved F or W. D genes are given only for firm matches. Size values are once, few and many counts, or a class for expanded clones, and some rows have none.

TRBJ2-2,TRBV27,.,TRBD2,TGTGCCAGCAGTTTTAGTATGGGGACTAGCGTGAACACCGGGGAGCTGTTTTTT,CASSFSMGTSVNTGELFF
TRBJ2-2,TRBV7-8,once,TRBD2,TGTGCCAGCAGCCGCCGACTAGCGGGATGGGGGCGGGACACCGGGGAGCTGTTTTTT,CASSRRLAGWGRDTGELFF
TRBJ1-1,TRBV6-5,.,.,TGTGCCAGCAGTTACGGGCTGGGGATCCCCACTGAAGCTTTCTTT,CASSYGLGIPTEAFF
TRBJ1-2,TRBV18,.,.,TGTGCCAGCTCACCGGTGGATCGACATAACTATGGCTACACCTTC,CASSPVDRHNYGYTF
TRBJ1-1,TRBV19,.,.,TGTGCCAGTACCCTTTTGAGGGAGCGCAACACTGAAGCTTTCTTT,CASTLLRERNTEAFF
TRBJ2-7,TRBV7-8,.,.,TGTGCCAGCACCGTACCGGGACAAGGATACGAGCAGTACTTC,CASTVPGQGYEQYF
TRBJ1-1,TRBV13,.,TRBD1,TGTGCCAGCAGCCCACAGGGGGGGGTGAACACTGAAGCTTTCTTT,CASSPQGGVNTEAFF
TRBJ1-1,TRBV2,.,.,TGTGCCAGTATGTCGGGGGCCACGAACACTGAAGCTTTCTTT,CASMSGATNTEAFF
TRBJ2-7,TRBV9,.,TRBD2,TGTGCCAGCAGCGGACTAGCAGGCCCAACCTACGAGCAGTACTTC,CASSGLAGPTYEQYF
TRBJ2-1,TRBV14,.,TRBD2,TGTGCCAGCAGCCAAGATTCGGCTAGCGGGAGGCTCTTGAAGTTCTTC,CASSQDSASGRLLKFF
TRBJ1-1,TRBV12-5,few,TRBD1,TGTGCTAGTGGTTTTCTGCAGGGGGCCGCGAACACTGAAGCTTTCTTT,CASGFLQGAANTEAFF
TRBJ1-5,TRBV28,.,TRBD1,TGTGCCAGCACCTCGACAGGGGCCCTCAATCAGCCCCAGCATTTT,CASTSTGALNQPQHF
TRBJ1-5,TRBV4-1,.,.,TGCGCCAGCAGCCAAGTACAGGAATATCAGCCCCAGCATTTT,CASSQVQEYQPQHF
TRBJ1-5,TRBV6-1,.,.,TGTGCCAGCAGATTGGCGGGGGGCCATCAGCCCCAGCATTTT,CASRLAGGHQPQHF
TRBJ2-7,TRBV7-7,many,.,TGTGCTAGCAGCTTATTTATACAGGGCTACGAGCAGTACTTC,CASSLFIQGYEQYF
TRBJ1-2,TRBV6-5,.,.,TGTGCCAGCAGTTCCTACAGCCTTGGCTACACCTTC,CASSSYSLGYTF
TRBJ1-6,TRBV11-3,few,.,TGTGCCAGCAGCCGACTGGTCTATAATTCACCCCTCCACTTT,CASSRLVYNSPLHF
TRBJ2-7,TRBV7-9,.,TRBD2,TGTGCCAGCAGCCCTAGGACAACTAGCGTCTCGAGCTACGAGCAGTACTTC,CASSPRTTSVSSYEQYF
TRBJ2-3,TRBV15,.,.,TGTGCCACCAGCAGGAGGAAGGAAGATACGCAGTATTTT,CATSRRKEDTQYF
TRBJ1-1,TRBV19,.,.,TGTGCCAGTAGTATAGGGAAAGCAGGGATTTTAAACACTGAAGCTTTCTTT,CASSIGKAGILNTEAFF
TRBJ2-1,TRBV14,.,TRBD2,TGTGCCAGCAGCCAAGTAGGACTAGCGGTCTCCAATGAGCAGTTCTTC,CASSQVGLAVSNEQFF
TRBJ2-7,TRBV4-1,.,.,TGCGCCAGCAGCCAAGCGCGGTTCTCCTACGAGCAGTACTTC,CASSQARFSYEQYF
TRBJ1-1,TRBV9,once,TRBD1,TGTGCCAGCAGCGTGAAACCGGGACAGGGGGGCGTAGGCACTGAAGCTTTCTTT,CASSVKPGQGGVGTEAFF
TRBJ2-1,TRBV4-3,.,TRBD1,TGCGCCAGCAGCCAAGATGGGACAGGCCCATACAATGAGCAGTTCTTC,CASSQDGTGPYNEQFF
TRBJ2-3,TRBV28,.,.,TGTGCCGCGGGTAGCGGCACTAGCACAGATACGCAGTATTTT,CAAGSGTSTDTQYF
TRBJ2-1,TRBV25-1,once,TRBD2,TGTGCCAGCAGTGAACCGAGCGGGAGGGCCTCGAATGAGCAGTTCTTC,CASSEPSGRASNEQFF
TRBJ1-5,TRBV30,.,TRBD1,TGTGCCTGGAGTACAGGACAGGCCACAAATCAGCCCCAGCATTTT,CAWSTGQATNQPQHF
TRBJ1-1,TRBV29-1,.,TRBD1,TGCAGCGTTATCTGGGACAGGAACACTGAAGCTTTCTTT,CSVIWDRNTEAFF
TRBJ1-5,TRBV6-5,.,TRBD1,TGTGCCAGCGGGACAGGGGGAAATCAGCCCCAGCATTTT,CASGTGGNQPQHF
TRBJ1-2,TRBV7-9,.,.,TGTGCCAGCGAGGGAGGGGGCTATGGCTACACCTTC,CASEGGGYGYTF
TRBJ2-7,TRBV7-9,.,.,TGTGCCAGCAGCTTGAAGACCTACGAGCAGTACTTC,CASSLKTYEQYF
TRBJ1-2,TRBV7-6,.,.,TGTGCCAGCAGCTTAGCGGGCCGCTACCTAGCTAACTATGGCTACACCTTC,CASSLAGRYLANYGYTF
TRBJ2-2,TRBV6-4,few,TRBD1,TGTGCCAGCAGTGCCTACTCGACAGGGACCGGGGAGCTGTTTTTT,CASSAYSTGTGELFF
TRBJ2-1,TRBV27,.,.,TGTGCCAGCAGTACCCCCGGGACACGGATTTATGAGCAGTTCTTC,CASSTPGTRIYEQFF
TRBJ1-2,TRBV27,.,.,TGTGCCAGCAGTCCGTCAGGGCTTTATGGCTACACCTTC,CASSPSGLYGYTF